The clone carrying this TCR beta chain appeared a few times. Its target is not known. Germline lookup yields CDR1 SGDLS and CDR2 YYNGEE. V shed 0 bases and J shed 5 bases, with 14 bases lying between them. The CDR3 totals 15 residues. After constant-region reverse-primer amplification, full-length variable regions underwent semi-nested PCR with Nested Universal Primer A. Using its own MiXCR run on the 5' RACE reads, TCRdb lists one record per CDR3 protein. In the table there are around 52,000 distinct CDR3 sequences, roughly 30% of which are singletons. Notes on the study in general: Tumor memory CD4+ T cell TCR gene usage was found to cluster with blood and lymph node memory CD4+ cells and with lymph node naive CD4+ cells. Greatest tumor Treg TCR overlap was with tumor naive CD4+ cells.

Memory CD4+ T cells were sorted as CD4+CD45RO+CD25- cells. The genes are TRBV9 and TRBJ1-1, with D maybe TRBD1 (5 bases). This TCR derives from a female donor with breast cancer. The sequenced material came from tumor-infiltrating memory CD4+ T cells sorted from the breast tumor. Subset reported: memory CD4+ T cells, CD4+CD45RO+CD25-. The CDR3 region is CASSVAGQGRTEAFF. In nucleotides, the CDR3 is TGTGCCAGCAGCGTAGCTGGCCAGGGTAGGACTGAAGCTTTCTTT.